The T cell receptor beta chain under discussion was sequenced for a study of cytomegalovirus exposure and HLA in healthy donors. Study results and caveats: In a later analysis, DRB1 alleles had the most associated TCRs; HLA-C alleles the fewest.

As regards this clone: The antigen is undetermined.

Both 60 Vbeta primers and 13 Jbeta primers went into the PCR. Profiled with immunoSEQ multiplex PCR; TCRdb holds only in-frame clones, not every one. The repertoire holds 95,000 to 150,000 clones, with approximately 78% as singletons. Per germline, CDR1 MNHNS and CDR2 SASEGT. Between the trimmed V and J ends, which lost 4 bases and 7 bases, there was a span of 20 bases. This CDR3 is 15 amino acids long. Healthy bone marrow donors made up the donor group. Likely unrecorded immune exposures existed in these nominally healthy donors. The TCR originated in a woman under 40 in good health and CMV-seropositive. The J gene is TRBJ2-7, the V gene TRBV6-1; a weak D match, TRBD2 (6 bases). Specimen: PBMCs. The CDR3 nucleotides read TGTGCCAGCAGTGTGAAGGGGAGGACAAATCCGGAGCAGTACTTC. Amino acids: CASSVKGRTNPEQYF.